Following are 19 T cell receptor beta chains from one sample sequenced in a study of PD-L1 blockade in urothelial cancer. Time point of the sample: peripheral blood 6 weeks after treatment start. Sequenced by immunoSEQ multiplex PCR; TCRdb stores in-frame clones only, minus some. This sample has 35,000 to 45,000 clones, with 84% found just once. The material sequenced was PBMCs, taken around atezolizumab (anti-PD-L1) treatment. Every receptor here comes from a man aged 35-49 years with urothelial cancer.

The CDR3 protein is CASSLSGQGSDEQFF. The CDR3 DNA follows: TGTGCCAGCAGCTTATCAGGACAGGGATCCGACGAGCAGTTCTTC. This chain connects TRBV7-9 to TRBJ2-1; 8 bases fit TRBD1. CDR3 length equals 15 residues. V was clipped by 2 bases and J by 10 bases; unmatched bases: 10. In germline, CDR1 is SEHNR, CDR2 FQNEAQ (reference sequence). Full variable domain (missing parts from reference TRBV7-9 and TRBJ2-1): DTGVSQNPRHKITKRGQNVTFRCDPISEHNRLYWYRQTLGQGPEFLTYFQNEAQLEKSRLLSDRFSAERPKGSFSTLEIQRTEQGDSAMYLCASSLSGQGSDEQFFGPGTRLTVL.

This chain connects TRBV28 to TRBJ1-4; a possible D gene is TRBD1 (5 bases). Germline CDR1 MDHEN, CDR2 SYDVKM. Trimming shortened V by 2 bases and J by 0 bases, and 19 bases separated the two germline ends. The CDR3 sequence is 19 residues long. For the CDR3, the DNA is TGTGCCAGCAGTTTAGTTAAATCAGACAGTCTTGCAACTAATGAAAAACTGTTTTTT. Its protein is CASSLVKSDSLATNEKLFF.

This rearrangement joins TRBV27 to TRBJ2-5, with TRBD2 matching over 7 bases. The CDR3 is made up of 14 amino acids. Per germline, CDR1 MNHEY and CDR2 SMNVEV (reference sequence). The junction had 8 bases not matched to a gene; V was cut back by 7 bases and J by 3 bases. The CDR3 DNA follows: TGTGCCAGCACTGCCTGGGGAGGGGAAGAGACCCAGTACTTC. It translates to CASTAWGGEETQYF.

This chain connects TRBV28 to TRBJ1-4; D unclear. Germline CDR1 reads MDHEN; CDR2 reads SYDVKM. The CDR3 consists of 13 residues. V lost 3 bases to trimming and J lost 4 bases, with 6 bases between them. CDR3 nucleotides: TGTGCCAGCAGTTTGGAGGTTAATGAAAAACTGTTTTTT. Its protein is CASSLEVNEKLFF.

The chain employs TRBV27 and TRBJ1-1, with 7 bases that match TRBD1. The ends lost 5 bases at V and 4 bases at J; junction bases unmatched: 13. The CDR3 runs to 16 residues. Germline assignment: CDR1 MNHEY and CDR2 SMNVEV (reference sequence). The DNA of the CDR3 is TGTGCCAGCAGTCCCGGGACAGCACTTGGGGTCACTGAAGCTTTCTTT. Its translation: CASSPGTALGVTEAFF.

This chain uses TRBV7-9 with TRBJ2-1; 12 bases map to TRBD1. Germline V CDR1 and CDR2: SEHNR, FQNEAQ (reference sequence). The CDR3 contains 16 residues. The junction had 13 bases not matched to a gene; V was cut back by 6 bases and J by 10 bases. The CDR3 spells CASSRGQGTGGEEQFF. The CDR3 DNA reads as TGTGCCAGCAGTCGAGGGCAGGGGACAGGGGGCGAAGAGCAGTTCTTC.

The chain links TRBV5-4 to TRBJ1-1, with 10 positions matching TRBD1. The CDR3 consists of 16 residues. The ends lost 4 bases at V and 5 bases at J; junction bases unmatched: 11. CDR1 and CDR2 from the germline V gene are SGHNT and YYREEE (reference sequence). The CDR3 region is CASSHRRQGAGTEAFF. DNA of the CDR3: TGTGCCAGCAGCCACAGACGACAGGGGGCAGGGACTGAAGCTTTCTTT.

The V call is TRBV28, the J call TRBJ1-3, with D uncertain. Trimming cost V 3 bases and J 4 bases, with 4 bases left between them. Germline V gene sequence: CDR1 MDHEN, CDR2 SYDVKM. The CDR3 contains 12 residues. The DNA for the CDR3 is TGTGCCAGCAGTTTTGAGGGAAACACCATATATTTT. Protein sequence: CASSFEGNTIYF.

In this sample, this clone turned up a few times. V gene TRBV7-9 combines with J gene TRBJ2-1; TRBD2 aligns across 7 bases. Germline V lookup: CDR1 SEHNR, CDR2 FQNEAQ (reference sequence). The CDR3 is 18 amino acids. Losses at the gene ends were 0 bases for V and 1 base for J; bases not matched to a gene: 9. The DNA for the CDR3 is TGTGCCAGCAGCTTAGCGGGAGGGGCAACCCGATCCTACAATGAGCAGTTCTTC. Its protein is CASSLAGGATRSYNEQFF.

CDR3 loop: CASSYSTGNGELFF. For the CDR3, the DNA is TGTGCCAGCAGTTACTCCACGGGGAACGGGGAGCTGTTTTTT. The rearrangement joins TRBV6-6 to TRBJ2-2, with D perhaps matching TRBD2 (5 bases). From germline, CDR1 is MNHNY and CDR2 SVGAGI (reference sequence). Between the trimmed V and J ends, which lost 0 bases and 7 bases, there was a span of 9 bases. The CDR3 is made up of 14 amino acids.

This clone has a single count. V and J are TRBV11-2 and TRBJ2-3; 12 bases are a match to TRBD2. Germline CDR1 is SGHAT and CDR2 is FQNNGV. V lost 6 bases and J lost 6; bases outside the gene matches: 7. This CDR3 region has 15 residues. The CDR3 sequence is CASSPGLAGLDTQYF. DNA for the CDR3: TGTGCCAGCAGTCCCGGACTAGCGGGACTGGATACGCAGTATTTT.

The chain combines TRBV5-6 with TRBJ1-4; TRBD1 matches at 9 bases. The germline V gene encodes CDR1 SGHDT and CDR2 YYEEEE. Trimming took 4 bases from V and 8 from J; bases not matched to a gene: 9. The length of the CDR3 is 15 residues. CDR3 protein: CASSESGTGKEKLFF. The CDR3 DNA reads TGTGCCAGCAGCGAATCCGGGACAGGGAAGGAAAAACTGTTTTTT.

A few counts support this clone. V gene TRBV18 combines with J gene TRBJ2-1; D remains unclear. The CDR3 is 12 amino acids. CDR1 KGHSH and CDR2 LQKENI come from the germline V gene. V gave up 3 bases and J gave up 10 bases, with 10 bases separating them. CDR3 residues: CASSPAGWEQFF. The DNA of the CDR3 is TGTGCCAGCTCACCGGCAGGCTGGGAGCAGTTCTTC.

Comments on this clone: Because it lacks the conserved phenylalanine or tryptophan at the end, this CDR3 is likely a read error. The limits of the CDR3 on the DNA are not certain, so only TCRdb's listed CDR3 is given. The chain joins TRBV7-9 to TRBJ1-1; whether TRBD1, the table's D call, matches the DNA was not checked. Per germline, CDR1 SEHNR and CDR2 FQNEAQ (reference sequence). The CDR3 spans 11 amino acids, including both terminal residues. CDR3: CASSSPGGTGV.

This chain uses TRBV7-2 with TRBJ1-2, with D perhaps TRBD1 (6 bases). The CDR3 length is 19 residues. The V gene lost 4 bases and the J gene lost 0 bases, with 24 bases spanning the gap. Germline V gene sequence: CDR1 SGHTA, CDR2 FQGNSA. The CDR3 spells CASSSPSGGALSSNYGYTF. The CDR3 bases are TGTGCCAGCAGCTCACCCTCTGGGGGCGCTTTGTCTTCTAACTATGGCTACACCTTC.

By frequency in the sample, this clone is medium-sized. The genes are TRBV7-9 and TRBJ1-5; the D is unclear. The V gene lost 3 bases and the J gene lost 4 bases, with 10 bases spanning the gap. The CDR3 runs 14 residues. In germline, CDR1 is SEHNR, CDR2 FQNEAQ (reference sequence). CDR3 nucleotide sequence: TGTGCCAGCAGCTTCCTGGGCGGGAATCAGCCCCAGCATTTT. Translated: CASSFLGGNQPQHF.

This rearrangement joins TRBV18 to TRBJ2-2; D not resolved. CDR3 length: 16 residues. V was cut by 3 bases and J by 4 bases, with 15 bases left in between. Germline assignment: CDR1 KGHSH and CDR2 LQKENI. The CDR3 is CASSPVEVSGTGELFF. CDR3 sequence (DNA): TGTGCCAGCTCACCGGTGGAAGTTTCGGGCACCGGGGAGCTGTTTTTT.

Comment on this clone: The junction departs from germline at one end; a sequencing error may be responsible. The chain employs TRBV10-3 and TRBJ2-1; a possible D gene is TRBD2 (6 bases). Germline V CDR1 and CDR2: ENHRY, SYGVKD. The CDR3 sequence is 14 residues long. CDR3 protein: CAIWVGDSNNEQFF. The CDR3, as DNA: TGTGCCATCTGGGTGGGGGACTCCAACAATGAGCAGTTCTTC.

The chain links TRBV23-1 to TRBJ2-5, with 7 nucleotides matching TRBD1. TRBV23-1 is placed among ORFs of uncertain function. This CDR3 contains 15 residues. Losses at the gene ends were 2 bases for V and 8 bases for J; bases not matched to a gene: 11. In DNA form, the CDR3 reads TGCGCCAGCAGTCAAAAGGGGGCCCCCCAAGGAACCCAGTACTTC. Its translation is CASSQKGAPQGTQYF.